Following are 17 T cell receptor beta chains from one sample sequenced in a study of blood T cells in healthy people across ages. Together with a sample-barcoded 5' primer, a J-beta primer mix was included in a second PCR lasting roughly 6 to 12 cycles. TCRdb called the 5' RACE reads again in MiXCR, with one record for every CDR3 protein. The sample contains 650,000 to 1,000,000 distinct CDR3 sequences, approximately 35% of which appear only once. Sequenced input: blood. The source is a man between 18 and 35 years old in good health.

About this clonotype itself: A single base separates this from a much larger clone, so it may be a read error. The V call is TRBV5-1, the J call TRBJ2-1; D possibly corresponds to TRBD2 (5 bases). The germline CDR1 and CDR2 sequences are SGHRS and YFSETQ. The CDR3 extends over 13 amino acids. The V and J ends lost 2 bases and 9 bases respectively, with 12 bases between them. The CDR3 loop reads CASSFSSGGEQFF. For the CDR3, the DNA is TGCGCCAGCAGCTTTTCGTCAGGAGGTGAGCAGTTCTTC.

The chain has TRBV7-2 and TRBJ2-7; unclear D gene. CDR3 length: 12 amino acids. Germline CDR1 is SGHTA and CDR2 is FQGNSA. V lost 8 bases, J lost 7 bases, and 15 bases lay in between. In DNA, the CDR3 is TGTGCCAGCGGTGATCCTCTAGATGAGCAGTACTTC. It is translated as CASGDPLDEQYF.

The chain links TRBV19 to TRBJ1-5; no reliable D call. With 0 bases removed from V and 1 base from J, the gap between germline ends came to 4 bases. Looked up from germline, CDR1 is LNHDA and CDR2 is SQIVND (reference sequence). CDR3 length equals 14 residues. CDR3 in amino acids: CASSIDRSNQPQHF. The CDR3, as DNA: TGTGCCAGTAGTATAGACCGGAGCAATCAGCCCCAGCATTTT.

This clonotype was seen repeatedly, ten times or more. The chain carries TRBV7-9 and TRBJ2-7, with TRBD1 as a possible D gene (5 bases). Per the germline V gene, CDR1 is SEHNR and CDR2 is FQNEAQ (reference sequence). V was clipped by 4 bases and J by 3 bases, with 13 bases between them. This CDR3 is built from 14 residues. CDR3 nucleotide sequence: TGTGCCAGCAGCTCCCGACAGATTCACTACGAGCAGTACTTC. This sequence encodes CASSSRQIHYEQYF.

Within the sample, this clonotype is medium-sized (0.01 to 0.1%). The chain links TRBV10-3 to TRBJ2-5; the match to TRBD2 covers 7 bases. The germline CDR1 and CDR2 sequences are ENHRY and SYGVKD. Trimming removed 3 bases from V and 3 bases from J; junction bases left unmatched: 13. The CDR3 covers 17 residues. CDR3: CAISDNRDYHPEETQYF. As DNA, the CDR3 is TGTGCCATCAGTGACAACCGGGACTACCATCCCGAAGAGACCCAGTACTTC.

The sample holds one count of this clonotype. An end of the junction does not agree with germline; a read error may underlie this. This chain connects TRBV4-1 to TRBJ2-3, with 9 nucleotides matching TRBD2. In germline, CDR1 is MGHRA, CDR2 YSYEKL. The CDR3 covers 17 residues. The CDR3 here is CAGSQEVLAGPLDTQYF. For the CDR3, the DNA is TGCGCCGGCAGCCAAGAAGTCCTAGCGGGGCCCCTAGATACGCAGTATTTT.

The chain employs TRBV6-2 or TRBV6-3 and TRBJ2-3, with 7 bases lining up with TRBD2. Germline V CDR1 and CDR2: MNHEY, SVGEGT. The CDR3 runs to 14 residues. Trimming cost V 3 bases and J 6 bases; bases outside gene matches: 6. CDR3 amino acids: CASSYPTSADTQYF. The CDR3 bases are TGTGCCAGCAGTTATCCCACTAGCGCCGATACGCAGTATTTT.

A few counts support this clonotype. The V and J genes are TRBV4-3 and TRBJ1-2; the match to TRBD1 covers 10 bases. CDR1 is LGHNA, CDR2 YSLEER, per germline. V shed 0 bases and J 5 bases; nucleotides not matched to a gene: 3. CDR3 length equals 15 residues. The CDR3 reads CASSQERTGGYGYTF. In nucleotides, the CDR3 is TGCGCCAGCAGCCAAGAAAGGACAGGGGGTTATGGCTACACCTTC.

Turning to this clonotype: Sequence at one end of the junction differs from germline and may be a read error. The chain carries TRBV4-1 and TRBJ1-5; a possible D gene is TRBD1 (5 bases). CDR1 and CDR2 (germline): MGHRA, YSYEKL. There are 17 residues in the CDR3. The CDR3 region is CASSQDWTMNSSQPQHF. Here the CDR3 DNA reads TGCGCCAGCAGCCAAGATTGGACAATGAATAGCAGTCAGCCCCAGCATTTT.

Many counts were recorded for this clonotype. This sequence joins TRBV6-2 or TRBV6-3 and TRBJ2-5; 9 bases fit TRBD1. Germline loops: CDR1 MNHEY, CDR2 SVGEGT. V lost 2 bases, J lost 11 bases, and 15 bases stayed unmatched. This CDR3 region has 16 residues. The CDR3 sequence: CASSYVNPGTGSGQYF. CDR3 in DNA: TGTGCCAGCAGTTACGTGAACCCCGGGACAGGGTCGGGGCAGTACTTC.

The chain is built from TRBV20-1 and TRBJ2-1; D ambiguous. From germline, CDR1 is DFQATT and CDR2 SNEGSKA (reference sequence). CDR3 size: 12 residues. V lost 3 bases to trimming and J lost 7 bases, with 10 bases between them. The CDR3 spells CSARTLRNEQFF. The CDR3 nucleotides are TGCAGTGCTAGGACTCTCAGGAATGAGCAGTTCTTC.

In this sample, this clonotype turned up a few times. The gene calls are TRBV4-3 and TRBJ2-2; maybe TRBD1 (6 bases). CDR3 length: 16 amino acids. The V end was cut by 6 bases, the J end by 2 bases, with 16 bases between. Germline assignment: CDR1 LGHNA and CDR2 YSLEER. CDR3 in DNA: TGCGCCAGCAGAGCGTCCCGGGACACTAACACCGGGGAGCTGTTTTTT. Residues: CASRASRDTNTGELFF.

A few counts support this clonotype. This CDR3 is CASSPAGAQGETQYF. The CDR3 DNA sequence: TGTGCCAGCAGCCCCGCTGGCGCCCAGGGGGAGACCCAGTACTTC. This rearrangement joins TRBV12-3 or TRBV12-4 to TRBJ2-5, with D possibly TRBD1 on 6 matching bases. V lost 6 bases and J 5 bases, leaving 19 bases between the germline ends. The CDR3 covers 15 residues.

V is TRBV6-2 or TRBV6-3 and J is TRBJ1-1; no firm D call. Deletions cut 7 bases from V and 4 bases from J, with 13 bases between. CDR1 is MNHEY, CDR2 SVGEGT, per germline. The CDR3 totals 13 residues. The CDR3 here is CASTHVWGTEAFF. In DNA, the CDR3 is TGTGCCAGCACCCACGTTTGGGGCACTGAAGCTTTCTTT.

The chain links TRBV12-3 or TRBV12-4 to TRBJ2-2; maybe TRBD2 (5 bases). The germline V and J ends were trimmed by 9 bases and 9 bases, with 14 bases remaining between them. This CDR3 has 12 amino acids. The DNA for the CDR3 is TGTGCCAGTAGTGCCCCGGGATGGGAGCTGTTTTTT. Encoded protein: CASSAPGWELFF.

There are many counts of this clonotype. The CDR3, as DNA: TGTGCCAGCAGCTCCCACGGGCGTTGGAACGAGCAGTACTTC. Protein sequence: CASSSHGRWNEQYF. The chain has TRBV7-2 and TRBJ2-7, with D unclear. Trimming stripped 4 bases from V and 5 bases from J, with 15 bases between. The CDR3 sequence is 14 residues long. Germline CDR1 is SGHTA and CDR2 is FQGNSA.

This clonotype was detected many times. This chain connects TRBV10-3 to TRBJ1-4, with 8 bases lining up with TRBD1. The CDR3 sequence is 14 residues long. CDR1 is ENHRY, CDR2 SYGVKD, per germline. The J segment lost 10 bases and the V segment lost 3 bases, leaving 7 bases of the junction unmatched. CDR3 protein: CAISEGGQGGKLFF. DNA of the CDR3: TGTGCCATCAGTGAAGGTGGACAGGGTGGAAAACTGTTTTTT.